These 23 T cell receptor beta chains came from one sample sequenced in a study of cytomegalovirus exposure and HLA in healthy donors. This PCR relied on a set of 60 Vbeta primers and 13 Jbeta primers. Repertoires were generated with immunoSEQ multiplex PCR, while TCRdb's copy carries only in-frame clones and drops some. The sample contains about 65,000 clones, 78% of which appear only once. The sequenced sample consisted of PBMCs. These TCRs come from a girl between 5 and 17 years old in good health and CMV-seropositive.

V is TRBV9 and J is TRBJ2-3; TRBD2 might be the D (6 bases). The germline CDR1 and CDR2 sequences are SGDLS and YYNGEE. V was clipped by 3 bases and J by 3 bases, with 11 bases between them. CDR3 size: 14 residues. The CDR3 DNA sequence: TGTGCCAGCAGCGACGAGGGACTGACAGATACGCAGTATTTT. Its protein is CASSDEGLTDTQYF.

This chain links TRBV12-1 with TRBJ1-6; TRBD1 reflects the table's D call only, with no check against the DNA. TRBV12-1 is a known pseudogene. This CDR3 contains 17 residues. The CDR3 is CASSLSGDSNLNSPLHF. The DNA for the CDR3 is TGTGCCAGCAGCTTAAGTGGGGACAGCAACCTTAATTCACCCCTCCACTTT.

The sample holds a few counts of this clone. This chain joins TRBV14 and TRBJ1-1, with TRBD1 matching 9 bases. This CDR3 has 17 amino acids. Germline V gene data show CDR1 as SGHDN and CDR2 as FVKESK. Trimming cost V 0 bases and J 4 bases; bases outside gene matches: 9. Here the CDR3 DNA reads TGTGCCAGCAGCCAAGATGTAGACAGGGGGGAGGGCACTGAAGCTTTCTTT. It translates to CASSQDVDRGEGTEAFF.

This chain joins TRBV27 and TRBJ1-2; D gene ambiguous. The V end lost 6 bases, the J end lost 2 bases, and 7 bases lay between the germline ends. Looked up from germline, CDR1 is MNHEY and CDR2 is SMNVEV (reference sequence). The CDR3 covers 12 residues. Here the CDR3 DNA reads TGTGCCAGCAGCACGGGGAACTATGGCTACACCTTC. Encoded protein: CASSTGNYGYTF.

CDR3 region: CASSPGGRDSNQPQHF. The CDR3 DNA reads TGTGCCAGCAGCCCCGGAGGAAGGGATAGCAATCAGCCCCAGCATTTT. This chain links TRBV28 with TRBJ1-5; D call uncertain. V was trimmed by 6 bases and J by 0 bases, leaving 15 bases between them. Germline CDR1 reads MDHEN; CDR2 reads SYDVKM. The CDR3 spans 16 residues. Combining the CDR3 with reference TRBV28 and TRBJ1-5 gives the whole variable domain DVKVTQSSRYLVKRTGEKVFLECVQDMDHENMFWYRQDPGLGLRLIYFSYDVKMKEKGDIPEGYSVSREKKERFSLILESASTNQTSMYLCASSPGGRDSNQPQHFGDGTRLSIL.

The chain couples TRBV4-2 to TRBJ2-7; TRBD2 aligns across 8 bases. CDR3 length: 12 residues. The germline CDR1 and CDR2 sequences are LGHNA and YNFKEQ. J was trimmed by 7 bases and V by 4 bases; bases with no gene match: 3. CDR3: CASSPVAGEQYF. CDR3 nucleotides: TGTGCCAGCAGCCCCGTAGCGGGAGAGCAGTACTTC.

V gene TRBV30 combines with J gene TRBJ1-6; D gene uncertain. Trimming stripped 3 bases from V and 1 base from J, with 16 bases between. The CDR3 extends over 17 amino acids. CDR1 GTSNPN and CDR2 SVGIG come from the germline V gene (reference sequence). The CDR3 region has the DNA TGTGCCTGGAGGCCCCCTCAAACCCGGTCCTATAATTCACCCCTCCACTTT. Its translation: CAWRPPQTRSYNSPLHF. The full variable domain, with the rest looked up from reference TRBV30 and TRBJ1-6, is SQTIHQWPATLVQPVGSPLSLECTVEGTSNPNLYWYRQAAGRGLQLLFYSVGIGQISSEVPQNLSASRPQDRQFILSSKKLLLSDSGFYLCAWRPPQTRSYNSPLHFGNGTRLTVT.

The chain is built from TRBV19 and TRBJ1-6; D ambiguous. The CDR3 totals 13 residues. The ends were cut back, 2 bases at V and 4 bases at J, with 3 bases in the middle. Germline loops: CDR1 LNHDA, CDR2 SQIVND (reference sequence). The CDR3 loop reads CASSIRYNSPLHF. CDR3 bases: TGTGCCAGTAGTATACGGTATAATTCACCCCTCCACTTT.

This clone is a singleton in its sample. V gene TRBV7-9 combines with J gene TRBJ1-2, with 7 bases that match TRBD1. The CDR3 has 13 residues. V shed 1 base, J shed 10 bases, and the junction held 6 bases outside the gene matches. CDR1 is SEHNR and CDR2 is FQNEAQ in the germline V gene (reference sequence). CDR3 nucleotide sequence: TGTGCCAGCAGCTTAGGTGCAGGGGGGCACTACACCTTC. It is translated as CASSLGAGGHYTF.

The chain is built from TRBV15 and TRBJ2-1; D is possibly TRBD1 (5 bases). This CDR3 has 15 amino acids. The germline V and J ends were trimmed by 2 bases and 0 bases, with 8 bases remaining between them. The germline CDR1 and CDR2 sequences are LNHNV and YYDKDF (reference sequence). The CDR3 DNA sequence: TGTGCCACCAGCAGAATCAGGGACTCCTACAATGAGCAGTTCTTC. This sequence encodes CATSRIRDSYNEQFF.

This chain connects TRBV6-5 to TRBJ1-2; D remains unclear. Germline V lookup: CDR1 MNHEY, CDR2 SVGAGI. The CDR3 loop spans 13 amino acids. The V gene lost 4 bases and the J gene lost 3 bases, with 9 bases spanning the gap. The CDR3 sequence: CASSFEDYYGYTF. Written as DNA, the CDR3 is TGTGCCAGCAGTTTCGAGGATTACTATGGCTACACCTTC.

V gene TRBV28 combines with J gene TRBJ1-2; D is perhaps TRBD1 (5 bases). Germline CDR1 is MDHEN and CDR2 is SYDVKM. V lost 7 bases and J 4 bases, leaving 28 bases between the germline ends. The CDR3 has 18 residues. CDR3 nucleotide sequence: TGTGCCAGCACTTCCTGGAGGGGAACCCGGGCGACCCTCTATGGCTACACCTTC. The encoded protein is CASTSWRGTRATLYGYTF.

V is TRBV28 and J is TRBJ2-7, with D perhaps TRBD1 (5 bases). Germline V gives CDR1 MDHEN, CDR2 SYDVKM. The CDR3 length is 14 residues. With 5 bases removed from V and 3 bases from J, the gap between germline ends came to 14 bases. The CDR3 sequence is CASSRTGFYYEQYF. CDR3 sequence (DNA): TGTGCCAGCAGTCGCACAGGTTTCTACTACGAGCAGTACTTC.

The V gene is TRBV4-3, the J gene TRBJ2-7; TRBD2 is a possible D gene (5 bases). The CDR3 extends over 13 amino acids. V gave up 0 bases and J gave up 5 bases, with 8 bases separating them. The germline gives CDR1 LGHNA, CDR2 YSLEER. The CDR3 loop reads CASSQDIANEQYF. Here the CDR3 DNA reads TGCGCCAGCAGCCAAGATATAGCGAACGAGCAGTACTTC.

The gene calls are TRBV5-4 and TRBJ2-2; TRBD1 aligns across 9 bases. Germline loops: CDR1 SGHNT, CDR2 YYREEE (reference sequence). The V gene end was trimmed by 4 bases and the J gene end by 5 bases; junction bases not matched to a gene: 6. The CDR3 length is 15 residues. CDR3 loop: CASSPWTGETGELFF. Written as DNA, the CDR3 is TGTGCCAGCAGCCCCTGGACAGGGGAAACCGGGGAGCTGTTTTTT.

This clone has only one observation. This chain uses TRBV7-9 with TRBJ1-5; D call uncertain. Germline values: CDR1 SEHNR, CDR2 FQNEAQ (reference sequence). Trimming cost V 0 bases and J 4 bases, with 16 bases left between them. CDR3 length: 17 amino acids. CDR3 bases: TGTGCCAGCAGCTTAGCTAGGTCGGGAGGAGGGAATCAGCCCCAGCATTTT. This codes for CASSLARSGGGNQPQHF.

This clone turned up a few times. The chain employs TRBV6-6 and TRBJ2-7; 8 positions agree with TRBD2. V was pared by 5 bases and J by 3 bases, with 3 bases of the junction left unmatched. The CDR3 consists of 13 residues. CDR1 and CDR2 from the germline V gene are MNHNY and SVGAGI (reference sequence). The CDR3 spells CASSHTSGYEQYF. Here the CDR3 DNA reads TGTGCCAGCAGTCATACTAGCGGCTACGAGCAGTACTTC.

Comment on this clone: This sample includes further DNA sequences coding for the same CDR3. Here the CDR3 reads CASRRQGNSPLHF. The CDR3 DNA is TGTGCCAGCAGGCGGCAGGGGAATTCACCCCTCCACTTT. The chain joins TRBV2 to TRBJ1-6, with TRBD1 as a possible D gene (6 bases). The ends were cut back, 6 bases at V and 7 bases at J, with 10 bases in the middle. This CDR3 is 13 amino acids long. Germline lookup yields CDR1 SNHLY and CDR2 FYNNEI.

The chain uses TRBV10-3 and TRBJ2-5; 11 positions match TRBD2. Trimming at V came to 3 bases and at J to 5 bases, leaving 11 bases not matched to a gene. This CDR3 has 17 amino acids. The germline V gene encodes CDR1 ENHRY and CDR2 SYGVKD. The CDR3 coding sequence is TGTGCCATCAGTGATTGGGGGGTAGCGGGAGGGGAGGAGACCCAGTACTTC. This sequence encodes CAISDWGVAGGEETQYF.

The chain recombines TRBV6-4 with TRBJ1-5, with 9 bases matching TRBD1. Germline CDR1 MRHNA, CDR2 SNTAGT. This CDR3 comprises 15 residues. V was clipped by 3 bases and J by 4 bases; unmatched bases: 4. The DNA of the CDR3 is TGTGCCAGCAGTGAGGACGGGACAGGGAATCAGCCCCAGCATTTT. Translating gives CASSEDGTGNQPQHF.

The chain is built from TRBV4-1 and TRBJ1-5; D ambiguous. The CDR3 is 16 residues long. Germline CDR1 and CDR2: MGHRA and YSYEKL. Trimming shortened V by 0 bases and J by 0 bases, and 9 bases separated the two germline ends. The CDR3 DNA is TGCGCCAGCAGCCAAGAGGTCAGTTATAGCAATCAGCCCCAGCATTTT. This codes for CASSQEVSYSNQPQHF.

The genes are TRBV6-5 and TRBJ2-2; D is ambiguous. The CDR3 is 12 amino acids. Trimming pared 6 bases from V and 2 bases from J, leaving 4 bases between. Germline loops: CDR1 MNHEY, CDR2 SVGAGI. The CDR3 reads CASSQNTGELFF. The CDR3 DNA reads as TGTGCCAGCAGCCAAAACACCGGGGAGCTGTTTTTT.

As to this clone: A read error may produce the germline difference seen at one junction end. The identical CDR3 is also encoded by other nucleotide sequences in the sample. The CDR3 here is CAWSQNWAGYTF. CDR3 nucleotide sequence: TGTGCCTGGAGTCAAAACTGGGCGGGCTACACCTTT. The rearrangement uses TRBV30 and TRBJ1-2; the D is unclear. The CDR3 has 12 amino acids. Germline CDR1 is GTSNPN and CDR2 is SVGIG (reference sequence).